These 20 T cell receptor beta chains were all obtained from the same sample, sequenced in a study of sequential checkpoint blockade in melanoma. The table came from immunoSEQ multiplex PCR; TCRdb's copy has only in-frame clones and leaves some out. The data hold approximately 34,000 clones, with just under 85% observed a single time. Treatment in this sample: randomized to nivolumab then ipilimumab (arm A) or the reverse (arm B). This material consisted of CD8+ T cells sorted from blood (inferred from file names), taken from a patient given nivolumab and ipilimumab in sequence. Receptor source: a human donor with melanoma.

The CDR3 loop reads CASSTLGLVKETQYF. The CDR3, as DNA: TGTGCCAGCAGTACCCTGGGACTAGTCAAAGAGACCCAGTACTTC. The rearrangement uses TRBV13 and TRBJ2-5; 8 bases agree with TRBD2. The CDR3 spans 15 residues. V trimming: 6 bases; J trimming: 3 bases; junction bases outside the gene matches: 9. Germline lookup yields CDR1 PRHDT and CDR2 FYEKMQ (reference sequence).

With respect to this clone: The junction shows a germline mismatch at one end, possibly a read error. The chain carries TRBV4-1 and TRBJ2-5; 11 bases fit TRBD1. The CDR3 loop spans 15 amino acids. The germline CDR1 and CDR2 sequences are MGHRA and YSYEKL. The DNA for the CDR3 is TGCGCCAGCCGCCAGCGGGGACAGGGGGGAGAGACCCAGTACTTC. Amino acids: CASRQRGQGGETQYF.

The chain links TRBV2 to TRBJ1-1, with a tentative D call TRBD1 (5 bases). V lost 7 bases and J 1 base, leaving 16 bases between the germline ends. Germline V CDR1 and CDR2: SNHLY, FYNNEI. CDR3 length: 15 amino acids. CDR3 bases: TGTGCCAGCATTGGGACTACCGAGACGAACACTGAAGCTTTCTTT. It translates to CASIGTTETNTEAFF.

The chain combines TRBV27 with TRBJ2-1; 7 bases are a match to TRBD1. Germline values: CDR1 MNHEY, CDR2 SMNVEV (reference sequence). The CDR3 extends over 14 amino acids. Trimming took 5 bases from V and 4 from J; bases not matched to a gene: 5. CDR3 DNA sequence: TGTGCCAGCAGTCCCGGGACAGTATACAATGAGCAGTTCTTC. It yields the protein CASSPGTVYNEQFF.

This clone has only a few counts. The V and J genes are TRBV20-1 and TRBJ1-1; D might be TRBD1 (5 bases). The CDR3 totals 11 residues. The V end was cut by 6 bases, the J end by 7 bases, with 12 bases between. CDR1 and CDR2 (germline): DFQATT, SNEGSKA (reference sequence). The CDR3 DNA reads TGCAGTGCACAGGCGGAAATTGAAGCTTTCTTT. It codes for CSAQAEIEAFF.

The CDR3 loop is CASSQRTLQDMNTGELFF. The CDR3 DNA is TGTGCCAGCAGCCAGAGGACCCTACAGGATATGAACACCGGGGAGCTGTTTTTT. The V call is TRBV28, the J call TRBJ2-2; a possible D gene is TRBD1 (5 bases). The CDR3 spans 18 residues. The germline CDR1 and CDR2 sequences are MDHEN and SYDVKM. V gave up 6 bases and J gave up 1 base, with 21 bases separating them. Supplemented by reference TRBV28 and TRBJ2-2, the full variable domain reads DVKVTQSSRYLVKRTGEKVFLECVQDMDHENMFWYRQDPGLGLRLIYFSYDVKMKEKGDIPEGYSVSREKKERFSLILESASTNQTSMYLCASSQRTLQDMNTGELFFGEGSRLTVL.

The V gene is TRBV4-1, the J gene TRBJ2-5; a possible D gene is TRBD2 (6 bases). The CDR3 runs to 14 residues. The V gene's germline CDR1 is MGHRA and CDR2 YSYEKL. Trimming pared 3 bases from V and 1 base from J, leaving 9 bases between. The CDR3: CASSHSGTQETQYF. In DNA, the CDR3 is TGCGCCAGCAGCCATAGCGGTACCCAAGAGACCCAGTACTTC.

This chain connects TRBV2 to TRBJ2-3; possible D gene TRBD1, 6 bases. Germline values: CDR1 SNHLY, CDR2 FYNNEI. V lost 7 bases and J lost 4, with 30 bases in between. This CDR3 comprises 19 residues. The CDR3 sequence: CASTATWGQEHVGADTQYF. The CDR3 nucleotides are TGTGCCAGCACCGCGACATGGGGGCAGGAGCATGTTGGGGCAGATACGCAGTATTTT.

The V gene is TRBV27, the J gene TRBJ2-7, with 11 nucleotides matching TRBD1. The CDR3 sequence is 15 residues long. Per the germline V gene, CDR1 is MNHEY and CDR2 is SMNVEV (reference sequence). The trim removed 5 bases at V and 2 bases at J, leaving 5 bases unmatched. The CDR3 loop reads CASSLGTGGPYEQYF. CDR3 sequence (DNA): TGTGCCAGCAGTCTAGGGACAGGGGGGCCCTACGAGCAGTACTTC.

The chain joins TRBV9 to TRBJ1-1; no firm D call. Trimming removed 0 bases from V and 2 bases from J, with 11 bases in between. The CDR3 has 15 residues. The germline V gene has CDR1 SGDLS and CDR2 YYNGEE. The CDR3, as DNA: TGTGCCAGCAGCGTAGAAGAGGTTTCAAACACTGAAGCTTTCTTT. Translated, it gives CASSVEEVSNTEAFF.

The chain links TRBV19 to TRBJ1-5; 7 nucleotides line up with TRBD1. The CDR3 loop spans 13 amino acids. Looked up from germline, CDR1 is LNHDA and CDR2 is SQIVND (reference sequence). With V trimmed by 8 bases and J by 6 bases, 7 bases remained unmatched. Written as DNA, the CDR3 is TGTGCCAGTTTGACAGGGTATGGTCAGCCCCAGCATTTT. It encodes CASLTGYGQPQHF.

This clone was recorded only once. The CDR3 is CASWREGAYEQYF. As DNA, the CDR3 is TGTGCCAGCTGGCGGGAGGGGGCCTACGAGCAGTACTTC. The V gene is TRBV6-5, the J gene TRBJ2-7; 9 bases match TRBD2. CDR1 and CDR2 from the germline V gene are MNHEY and SVGAGI. There are 13 residues in the CDR3. The trim removed 8 bases at V and 2 bases at J, leaving 4 bases unmatched.

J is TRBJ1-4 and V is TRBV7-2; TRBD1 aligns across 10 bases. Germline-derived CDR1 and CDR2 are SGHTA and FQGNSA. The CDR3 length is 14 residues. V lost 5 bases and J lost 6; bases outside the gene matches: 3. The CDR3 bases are TGTGCCAGCAGCCTTGGGACAGGGGATGAAAAACTGTTTTTT. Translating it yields CASSLGTGDEKLFF.

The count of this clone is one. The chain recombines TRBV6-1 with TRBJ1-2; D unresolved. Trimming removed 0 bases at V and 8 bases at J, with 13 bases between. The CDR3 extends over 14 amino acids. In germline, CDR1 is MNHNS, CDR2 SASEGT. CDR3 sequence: CASSEARETPGYTF. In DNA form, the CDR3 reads TGTGCCAGCAGTGAAGCTCGGGAGACGCCCGGCTACACCTTC.

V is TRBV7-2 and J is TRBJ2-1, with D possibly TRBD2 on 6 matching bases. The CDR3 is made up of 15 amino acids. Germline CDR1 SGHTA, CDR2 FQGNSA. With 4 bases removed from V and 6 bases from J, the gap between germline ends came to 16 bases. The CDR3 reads CASSSQTRSLNEQFF. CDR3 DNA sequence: TGTGCCAGCAGCTCCCAGACTAGATCCCTCAATGAGCAGTTCTTC.

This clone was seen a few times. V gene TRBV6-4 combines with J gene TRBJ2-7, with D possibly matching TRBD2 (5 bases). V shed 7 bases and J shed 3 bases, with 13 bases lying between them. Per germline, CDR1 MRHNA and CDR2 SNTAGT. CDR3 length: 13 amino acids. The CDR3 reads CASNQVGVYEQYF. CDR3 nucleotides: TGTGCCAGCAACCAAGTCGGGGTCTACGAGCAGTACTTC.

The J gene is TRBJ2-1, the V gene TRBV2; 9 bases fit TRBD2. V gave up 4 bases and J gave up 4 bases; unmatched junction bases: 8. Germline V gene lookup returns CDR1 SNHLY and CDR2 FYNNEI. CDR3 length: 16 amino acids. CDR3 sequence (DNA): TGTGCCAGCAGTGGGCGGGAGGGCCTTTCGTACAATGAGCAGTTCTTC. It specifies CASSGREGLSYNEQFF.

The CDR3 here is CASSPSPWLLYEQYF. The CDR3 nucleotides read TGTGCCAGCAGCCCCAGTCCCTGGCTCCTCTACGAGCAGTACTTC. The chain carries TRBV27 and TRBJ2-7; D not certain. Trimming cost V 6 bases and J 3 bases, with 18 bases left between them. CDR3 length equals 15 residues. Per germline, CDR1 MNHEY and CDR2 SMNVEV (reference sequence).

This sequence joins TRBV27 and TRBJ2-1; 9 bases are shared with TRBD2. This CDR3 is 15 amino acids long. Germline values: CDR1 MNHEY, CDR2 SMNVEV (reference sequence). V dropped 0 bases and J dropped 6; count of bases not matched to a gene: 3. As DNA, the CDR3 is TGTGCCAGCAGTTTATCGTCTAGCGGGATCAATGAGCAGTTCTTC. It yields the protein CASSLSSSGINEQFF.

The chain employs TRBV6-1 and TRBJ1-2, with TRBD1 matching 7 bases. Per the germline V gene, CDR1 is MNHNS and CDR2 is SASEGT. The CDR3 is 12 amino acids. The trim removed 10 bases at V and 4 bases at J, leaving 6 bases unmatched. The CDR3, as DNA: TGTGCCACGGACCAGGGGGGCTATGGCTACACCTTC. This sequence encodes CATDQGGYGYTF.